The source of this TCR beta chain is a study of OX40 agonist ivuxolimab in advanced cancers. Measured with immunoSEQ multiplex PCR; TCRdb has only the in-frame clones, and not every one. The table shows about 58,000 clones, with roughly nine tenths occurring only once. The CDR3 extends over 16 amino acids. The germline V gene has CDR1 LNHDA and CDR2 SQIVND (reference sequence). After removal of 3 bases from V and 7 bases from J, the junction contained 9 bases not matched to a gene. This clonotype was obtained from an adult with an advanced solid tumor such as melanoma, head and neck, liver or kidney cancer. The material was CD4+ or CD8+ T cells sorted from blood, obtained in a trial of the OX40 agonist ivuxolimab. The genes are TRBV19 and TRBJ2-4; 10 nucleotides agree with TRBD1. CDR3 residues: CASSILGQGKENIQYF. DNA for the CDR3: TGTGCCAGTAGTATTTTGGGACAGGGGAAGGAGAACATTCAGTACTTC.